Sequencing of this TCR beta chain was carried out in a study of beta chain features in type 1 diabetes. Study details: Patients did not differ from healthy donors in age, gender or cell yield.

The CDR3 is 16 residues long. The ends were cut back, 0 bases at V and 4 bases at J, with 12 bases in the middle. Germline-derived CDR1 and CDR2 are SGHTA and FQGNSA. The study reverse transcribed the entire isolated RNA, so it sequenced expressed TCRB transcripts. Clones were read by immunoSEQ multiplex PCR, and TCRdb kept only the in-frame ones, dropping some. The sample lists around 160,000 clones, 40% to 55% occurring once. The chain joins TRBV7-2 to TRBJ1-4; D is perhaps TRBD1 (5 bases). The sequenced sample consisted of Tregs from blood. The clonotype originates from a man aged 18 to 35 in good health. This chain's CDR3 is CASSLAHRIYNEKLFF. The CDR3 DNA reads as TGTGCCAGCAGCTTAGCCCACAGGATTTATAATGAAAAACTGTTTTTT.